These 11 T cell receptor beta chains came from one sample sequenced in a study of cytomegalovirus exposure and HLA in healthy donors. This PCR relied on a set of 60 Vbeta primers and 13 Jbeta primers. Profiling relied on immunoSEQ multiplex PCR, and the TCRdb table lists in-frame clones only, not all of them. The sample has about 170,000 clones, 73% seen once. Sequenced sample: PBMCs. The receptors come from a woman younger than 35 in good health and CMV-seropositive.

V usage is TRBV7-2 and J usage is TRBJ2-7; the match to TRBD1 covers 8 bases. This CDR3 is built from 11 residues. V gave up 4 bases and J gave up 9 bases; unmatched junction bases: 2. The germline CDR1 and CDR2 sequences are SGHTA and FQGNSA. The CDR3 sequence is CASSSGQGQYF. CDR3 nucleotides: TGTGCCAGCAGCTCCGGACAGGGGCAGTACTTC.

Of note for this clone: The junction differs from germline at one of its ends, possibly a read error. The CDR3 is CASSLVKREGTTGELFF. The CDR3 DNA sequence: TGTGCTAGCAGCTTAGTCAAGAGGGAAGGTACCACCGGGGAGCTGTTTTTT. The rearrangement uses TRBV7-7 and TRBJ2-2, with a possible D match to TRBD2 (5 bases). This CDR3 contains 17 residues. CDR1 and CDR2 (germline): SSHAT, FNYEAQ (reference sequence).

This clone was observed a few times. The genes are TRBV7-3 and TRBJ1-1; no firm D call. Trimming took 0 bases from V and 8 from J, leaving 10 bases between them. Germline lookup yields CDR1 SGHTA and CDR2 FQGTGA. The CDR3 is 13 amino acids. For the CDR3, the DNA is TGTGCCAGCAGCTTAACGGGAAGCGGGGAAGCTTTCTTT. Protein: CASSLTGSGEAFF.

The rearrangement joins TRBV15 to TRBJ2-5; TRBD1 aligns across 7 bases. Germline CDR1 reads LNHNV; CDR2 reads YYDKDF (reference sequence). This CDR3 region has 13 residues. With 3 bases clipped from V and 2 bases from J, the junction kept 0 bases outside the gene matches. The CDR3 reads CATSRTGQETQYF. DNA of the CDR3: TGTGCCACCAGCAGGACAGGGCAAGAGACCCAGTACTTC.

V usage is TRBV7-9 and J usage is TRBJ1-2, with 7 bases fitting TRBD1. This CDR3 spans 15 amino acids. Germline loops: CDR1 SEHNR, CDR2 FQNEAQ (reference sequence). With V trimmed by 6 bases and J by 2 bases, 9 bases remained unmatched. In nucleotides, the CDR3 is TGTGCCAGCAGACCAAATACAGGGGCCAACTATGGCTACACCTTC. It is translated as CASRPNTGANYGYTF.

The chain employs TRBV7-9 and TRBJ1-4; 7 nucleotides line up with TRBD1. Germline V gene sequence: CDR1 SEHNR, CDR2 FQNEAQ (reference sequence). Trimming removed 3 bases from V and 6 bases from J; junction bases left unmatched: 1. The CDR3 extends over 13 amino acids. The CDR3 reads CASSFGTDEKLFF. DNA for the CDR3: TGTGCCAGCAGCTTCGGGACAGATGAAAAACTGTTTTTT.

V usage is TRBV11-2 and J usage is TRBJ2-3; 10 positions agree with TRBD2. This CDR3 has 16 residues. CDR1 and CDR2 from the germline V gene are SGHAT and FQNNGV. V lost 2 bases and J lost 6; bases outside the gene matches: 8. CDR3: CASSLPPAGGDDTQYF. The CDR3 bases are TGTGCCAGCAGCTTACCCCCAGCGGGGGGGGATGATACGCAGTATTTT.

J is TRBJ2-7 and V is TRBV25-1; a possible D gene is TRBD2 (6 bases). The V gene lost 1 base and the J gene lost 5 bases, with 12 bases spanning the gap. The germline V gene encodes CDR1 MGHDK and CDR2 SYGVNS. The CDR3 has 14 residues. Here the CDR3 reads CASSESVWGDEQYF. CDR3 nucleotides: TGTGCCAGCAGTGAATCCGTCTGGGGGGACGAGCAGTACTTC.

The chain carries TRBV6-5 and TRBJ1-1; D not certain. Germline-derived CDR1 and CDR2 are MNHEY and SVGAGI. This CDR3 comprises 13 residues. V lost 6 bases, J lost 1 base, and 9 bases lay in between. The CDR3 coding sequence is TGTGCCAGCAGGGGCCTCTGGAACACTGAAGCTTTCTTT. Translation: CASRGLWNTEAFF.

This CDR3 is CASSQDRDYTEAFF. DNA of the CDR3: TGCGCCAGCAGCCAAGACCGGGACTACACTGAAGCTTTCTTT. This chain uses TRBV4-3 with TRBJ1-1, with a tentative D call TRBD1 (5 bases). V lost 0 bases, J lost 3 bases, and 8 bases lay in between. The germline V gene encodes CDR1 LGHNA and CDR2 YSLEER. The CDR3 is 14 amino acids.

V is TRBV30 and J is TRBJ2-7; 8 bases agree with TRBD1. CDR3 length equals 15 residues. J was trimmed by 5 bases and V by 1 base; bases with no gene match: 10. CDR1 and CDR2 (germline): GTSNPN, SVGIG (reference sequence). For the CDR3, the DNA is TGTGCCTGGAGTGGGACAGGGAGGAACCTGGACGAGCAGTACTTC. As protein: CAWSGTGRNLDEQYF.